This T cell receptor (beta chain) was captured in a study of identical twins (dated by TCRdb to 2015 to 2016). Regarding the study in general: TCR alpha and beta repertoires from monozygotic twins, unrelated adults of various ages and cord blood were deep-sequenced to test whether fetal clonotypes persist. To rule out contamination, replicate twin experiments were performed at different times with different library preparation protocols. Broader findings and caveats from the paper: The excess sharing between twins in beta out-of-frame sequences was weaker because fewer shared sequences reduced the signal-to-noise ratio. Because the same donors could not be followed over many years, the conclusions depended on cross-sectional statistical analysis. Abundant cord blood beta clonotypes carried fewer insertions; young adult naive repertoires showed a weaker similar trend, while memory repertoires showed none. Compared with coincidental sharing between unrelated individuals, out-of-frame TCR alpha sequences shared between twins showed an excess of sequences with low generation probability. In monozygotic twins, out-of-frame TCR alpha sharing was systematically underestimated by recombination models, although the models agreed with sharing between unrelated individuals. Invariant T cells such as MAIT and iNKT could partly confound zero-insertion analyses, although diverse VJ usage argued against such confounding for most clonotypes.

This clonotype was detected a few times. Its antigen target is currently unknown. No much larger clone is present one base from it, and per-base qualities are unavailable. Every donor in the study was a healthy Caucasian. The twin cohort comprised three pairs of female monozygotic twins, all aged roughly 18 to 30 years. RNA for TCR libraries was isolated from peripheral blood mononuclear cells. Spanning cysteine to phenylalanine, the CDR3 consists of 15 amino acids. Only the CDR3 portion is preserved as DNA: 45 bases, with reading frame beginning at the first base. Taken from the germline V gene, the CDR1 and CDR2 loops are MGHRA and YSYEKL. A distance of 13 bases separates the germline ends of V and J, which lose 4 bases and 3 bases respectively. Libraries were constructed by 5' RACE. The run used an Illumina HiSeq 2000. Template switching introduced a universal primer binding site; the final cDNA contained a unique molecular identifier, enabling accurate counting of TCR cDNA molecules. Specific primers in the conserved constant-segment region were used to synthesize first-strand cDNA for TCR alpha and beta chains. To control for contamination, each cDNA library was double barcoded with a SMART-Mk sample barcode plus Illumina barcodes. TruSeq adapter sequences and Illumina sample barcodes were added in two successive PCR steps. The TCR alpha and beta cDNA libraries were sequenced on the Illumina HiSeq platform using custom primers. Per the source publication's procedure: Unique molecular identifiers were extracted from raw reads with MiGEC, and CDR3 positions were determined with MiXCR. Recombination models were inferred per individual with the repgenHMM and IGoR tools using an EM algorithm. The tcR package in R was used for shared clonotype analysis, with sharing normalized by the product of cloneset sizes. To study raw recombination free of thymic and clonal selection effects, out-of-frame nonproductive sequences were analyzed. TCRdb trimmed the raw reads at Q25, called clones with MiXCR and kept productive beta chains. Merged by CDR3 protein, the rows form single entries marked with the most common genes and DNA. Clone size and V and J calls follow TCRdb, not the original study. Counted in this sample were about 920,000 distinct CDR3 sequences; 9% to 15% of them appeared once. The top ten clonotypes cover about 1.6% of the sample.

The same data also contributed to another study, on yellow fever vaccine responses in identical twins. As the second study states: According to the authors, the vaccine-induced T cell response in identical twins seemed to be partly convergent and partly specific to each individual. The study precisely tracked vaccine-responding T cell clones in identical twins.

The receptor comes from a woman between 18 and 29 years old in good health. The chain is made from TRBV4-1 and TRBJ2-1; TRBD2 is perhaps the D gene, given 6 matching bases. Sequenced material: PBMCs. The CDR3 loop reads CASSPLGLVYNEQFF. The nucleotides are TGCGCCAGCAGCCCCTTGGGACTCGTCTACAATGAGCAGTTCTTC.